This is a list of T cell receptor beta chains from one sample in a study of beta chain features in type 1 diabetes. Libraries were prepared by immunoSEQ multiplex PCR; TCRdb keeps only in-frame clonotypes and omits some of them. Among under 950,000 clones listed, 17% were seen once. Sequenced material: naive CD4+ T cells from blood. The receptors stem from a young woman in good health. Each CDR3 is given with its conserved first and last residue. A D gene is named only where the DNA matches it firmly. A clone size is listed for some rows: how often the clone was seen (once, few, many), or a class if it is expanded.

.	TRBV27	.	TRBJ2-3	CASSFGYTQYF	TGTGCCAGCAGTTTCGGCTATACGCAGTATTTT
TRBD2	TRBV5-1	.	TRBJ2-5	CASSSPAGGETQYF	TGCGCCAGCAGCTCCCCCGCGGGGGGCGAGACCCAGTACTTC
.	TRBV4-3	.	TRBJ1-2	CASSQEARGSGYTF	TGCGCCAGCAGCCAAGAGGCCAGGGGATCTGGCTACACCTTC
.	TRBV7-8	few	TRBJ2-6	CASSLGQAFGANVLTF	TGTGCCAGCAGCTTAGGTCAGGCGTTTGGGGCCAACGTCCTGACTTTC
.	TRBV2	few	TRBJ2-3	CASSKRQVTDTQYF	TGTGCCAGCAGTAAAAGACAGGTCACAGATACGCAGTATTTT
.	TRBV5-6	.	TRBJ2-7	CASSLGLQTYEQYF	TGTGCCAGCAGCTTGGGACTCCAAACCTACGAGCAGTACTTC
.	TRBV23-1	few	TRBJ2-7	CASSQARQVPYEQYF	TGCGCCAGCAGTCAAGCCCGACAGGTCCCCTACGAGCAGTACTTC
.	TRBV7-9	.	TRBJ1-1	CASSLRGNTEAFF	TGTGCCAGCAGCCTAAGAGGGAACACTGAAGCTTTCTTT
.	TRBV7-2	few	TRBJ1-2	CASSSSQAPLGGYTF	TGTGCCAGCAGCTCCTCACAGGCCCCGCTTGGTGGCTACACCTTC
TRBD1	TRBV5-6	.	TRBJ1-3	CASSHRGGNTIYF	TGTGCCAGCAGCCACAGGGGTGGAAACACCATATATTTT
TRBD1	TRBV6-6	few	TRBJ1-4	CASSRGQGPNEKLFF	TGTGCCAGCAGTCGCGGACAGGGACCTAATGAAAAACTGTTTTTT
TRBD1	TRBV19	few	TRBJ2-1	CASSPGDRGTGEQFF	TGTGCCAGTAGTCCCGGGGACAGGGGGACGGGTGAGCAGTTCTTC
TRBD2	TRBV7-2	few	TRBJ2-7	CASSSNSGGYEQYF	TGTGCCAGCAGCTCAAATAGCGGGGGCTACGAGCAGTACTTC
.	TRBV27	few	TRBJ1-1	CASSFGGRREAFF	TGTGCCAGCAGTTTTGGGGGGCGTCGGGAAGCTTTCTTT
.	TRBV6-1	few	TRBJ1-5	CASSVLNGGNQPQHF	TGTGCCAGCAGTGTACTCAATGGTGGCAATCAGCCCCAGCATTTT
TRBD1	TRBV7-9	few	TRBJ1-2	CASRASGTGANYGYTF	TGTGCCAGCAGGGCATCCGGGACAGGGGCTAACTATGGCTACACCTTC
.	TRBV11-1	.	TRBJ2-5	CASSLSLYQETQYF	TGTGCCAGCAGCTTAAGTCTTTATCAAGAGACCCAGTACTTC
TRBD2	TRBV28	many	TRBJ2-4	CAVGGIAKNIQYF	TGTGCGGTGGGGGGGATAGCCAAAAACATTCAGTACTTC
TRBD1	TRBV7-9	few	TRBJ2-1	CASSFGDRVFGEQFF	TGTGCCAGCAGCTTCGGGGACAGGGTCTTCGGTGAGCAGTTCTTC
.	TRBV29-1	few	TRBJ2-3	CSVARGMSTDTQYF	TGCAGCGTTGCGAGGGGAATGTCCACAGATACGCAGTATTTT
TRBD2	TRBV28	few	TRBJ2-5	CASTWTSGKYQETQYF	TGTGCCAGCACTTGGACTAGCGGGAAGTACCAAGAGACCCAGTACTTC
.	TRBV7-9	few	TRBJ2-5	CASSQDSLSGTQYF	TGTGCCAGCAGCCAGGACAGCCTATCGGGGACCCAGTACTTC
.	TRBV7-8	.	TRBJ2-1	CASSFIGGYNEQFF	TGTGCCAGCAGCTTCATCGGAGGCTACAATGAGCAGTTCTTC
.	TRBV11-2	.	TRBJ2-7	CASSLLSTGIGYEQYF	TGTGCCAGCAGCTTACTCTCCACCGGCATAGGATACGAGCAGTACTTC
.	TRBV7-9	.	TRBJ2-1	CASSLGSGVRGEQFF	TGTGCCAGCAGCTTAGGGTCAGGGGTCCGCGGGGAGCAGTTCTTC
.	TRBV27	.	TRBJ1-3	CASHSGNTIYF	TGTGCCAGCCACTCTGGAAACACCATATATTTT
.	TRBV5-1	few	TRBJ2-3	CASSLEVNTDTQYF	TGCGCCAGCAGCTTGGAAGTCAACACAGATACGCAGTATTTT
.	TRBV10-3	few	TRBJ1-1	CAISEYLRGLNTEAFF	TGTGCCATCAGTGAGTATCTCCGGGGACTGAACACTGAAGCTTTCTTT
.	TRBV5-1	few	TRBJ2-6	CASSFSSQLFSGANVLTF	TGCGCCAGCAGCTTTTCCAGCCAACTCTTCTCTGGGGCCAACGTCCTGACTTTC
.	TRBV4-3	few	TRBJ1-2	CASSQGGNRQNYGYTF	TGCGCCAGCAGCCAAGGGGGGAACAGGCAAAACTATGGCTACACCTTC
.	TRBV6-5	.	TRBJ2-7	CASSAGHSYEQYF	TGTGCCAGCAGTGCGGGACATAGCTACGAGCAGTACTTC
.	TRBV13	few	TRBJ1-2	CASSSSGIGGYTF	TGTGCCAGCAGCTCGTCAGGGATCGGGGGCTACACCTTC
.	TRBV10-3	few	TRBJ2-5	CAISEPTGLETQYF	TGTGCCATCAGTGAGCCAACAGGGTTGGAGACCCAGTACTTC
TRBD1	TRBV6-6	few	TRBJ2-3	CASSSAGQGSDTQYF	TGTGCCAGCAGCAGCGCGGGACAGGGTTCAGATACGCAGTATTTT
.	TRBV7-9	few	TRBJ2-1	CASSKQGLNYNEQFF	TGTGCCAGCAGCAAACAGGGACTCAACTACAATGAGCAGTTCTTC
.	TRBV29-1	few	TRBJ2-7	CSVDSGYEQYF	TGCAGCGTTGATTCCGGGTACGAGCAGTACTTC
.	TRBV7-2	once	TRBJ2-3	CASSFVGDPDTQYF	TGTGCCAGCAGCTTTGTGGGAGATCCAGATACGCAGTATTTT
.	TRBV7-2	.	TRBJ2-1	CASSSAGSEQFF	TGTGCCAGCAGCTCCGCGGGAAGCGAGCAGTTCTTC
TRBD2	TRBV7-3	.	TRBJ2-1	CASSTHSSGAAYNEQFF	TGTGCCAGCAGCACCCACTCTAGCGGGGCCGCCTACAATGAGCAGTTCTTC
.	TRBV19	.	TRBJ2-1	CASSITQISSYNEQFF	TGTGCCAGTAGTATAACTCAAATTAGCTCCTACAATGAGCAGTTCTTC
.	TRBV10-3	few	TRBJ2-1	CAISSLSSYNEQFF	TGTGCCATCAGTTCGTTAAGCTCCTACAATGAGCAGTTCTTC
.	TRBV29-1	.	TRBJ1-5	CSVASGFNQPQHF	TGCAGCGTTGCTAGTGGTTTCAATCAGCCCCAGCATTTT
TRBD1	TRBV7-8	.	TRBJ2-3	CASTDRGLRDTQYF	TGTGCCAGCACAGACAGGGGGCTCAGGGATACGCAGTATTTT
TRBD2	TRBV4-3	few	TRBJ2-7	CASSQAPLAGGYEQYF	TGCGCCAGCAGCCAAGCGCCTCTAGCGGGAGGCTACGAGCAGTACTTC
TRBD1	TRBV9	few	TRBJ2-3	CASSGEGASTDTQYF	TGTGCCAGCAGCGGCGAGGGGGCGAGCACAGATACGCAGTATTTT
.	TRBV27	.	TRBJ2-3	CASSLRDTQYF	TGTGCCAGCAGTTTACGAGATACGCAGTATTTT
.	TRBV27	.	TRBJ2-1	CASSFYYTAGNEQFF	TGTGCCAGCAGTTTTTACTATACGGCGGGCAATGAGCAGTTCTTC
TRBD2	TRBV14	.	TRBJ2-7	CASSFAGGSYEQYF	TGTGCCAGCAGCTTTGCGGGGGGCTCCTACGAGCAGTACTTC
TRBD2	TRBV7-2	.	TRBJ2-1	CASSLGTSGHNEQFF	TGTGCCAGCAGCTTAGGGACTAGCGGCCACAATGAGCAGTTCTTC
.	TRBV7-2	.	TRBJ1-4	CASTTTGEKLFF	TGTGCCAGCACCACTACGGGAGAAAAACTGTTTTTT
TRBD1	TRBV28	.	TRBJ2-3	CASSPTGTGGTDTQYF	TGTGCCAGCAGTCCCACCGGGACAGGGGGCACAGATACGCAGTATTTT
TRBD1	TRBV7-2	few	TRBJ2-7	CASSILPGQSYEQYF	TGTGCCAGCAGCATACTACCGGGACAGAGCTACGAGCAGTACTTC
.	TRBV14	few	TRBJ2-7	CASSQSPGPYEQYF	TGTGCCAGCAGCCAGAGCCCCGGACCCTACGAGCAGTACTTC
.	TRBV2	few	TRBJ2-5	CASTRGLQETQYF	TGTGCCAGCACCAGGGGCCTACAAGAGACCCAGTACTTC
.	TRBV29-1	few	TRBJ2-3	CSVEGGGSIGTDTQYF	TGCAGCGTTGAGGGAGGGGGCTCCATAGGCACAGATACGCAGTATTTT
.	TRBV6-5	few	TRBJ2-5	CASSFTETQYF	TGTGCCAGCAGTTTTACGGAGACCCAGTACTTC
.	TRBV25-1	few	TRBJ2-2	CASSTPNTGELFF	TGTGCCAGCAGTACCCCGAACACCGGGGAGCTGTTTTTT
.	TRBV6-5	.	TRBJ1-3	CASRLSGFGTIYF	TGTGCCAGCAGGCTCTCAGGGTTCGGGACCATATATTTT
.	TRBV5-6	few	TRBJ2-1	CASSRVPIYNEQFF	TGTGCCAGCAGCAGGGTCCCGATATACAATGAGCAGTTCTTC
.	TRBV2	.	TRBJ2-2	CASSGGGGGSGELFF	TGTGCCAGCAGCGGGGGTGGCGGAGGGAGCGGGGAGCTGTTTTTT